Presented here are 6 T cell receptor beta chains from one specimen sequenced in a study of regulatory and conventional T cells in RAG deficiency. Assay used: immunoSEQ multiplex PCR; TCRdb lists only in-frame clones, some missing. The sample lists 7,500 to 10,000 clones, around 93% occurring once. Genomic DNA came from blood regulatory T cells gated CD4+ CD25-high CD127-low. The sample was also linked to a second study, of regulatory T cells. That publication notes: The primer mix had 52 TRBV and 13 TRBJ primers.

Source material: CD127- CD25+ CD4+ Tregs sorted from blood. The receptor source for this set is a human donor in good health.

V usage is TRBV18 and J usage is TRBJ1-1; D unresolved. CDR1 is KGHSH, CDR2 LQKENI, per germline. The CDR3 is 12 residues long. Trimming took off 5 bases at V and 5 bases at J, with 9 bases between the two ends. The CDR3 bases are TGTGCCAGCTCATCGGTACTGACTGAAGCTTTCTTT. It specifies CASSSVLTEAFF.

The count of this clone is one. The rearrangement links TRBV6-6 to TRBJ2-5, with 10 bases that match TRBD2. The V gene's germline CDR1 is MNHNY and CDR2 SVGAGI (reference sequence). This CDR3 spans 14 amino acids. The junction had 4 bases not matched to a gene; V was cut back by 4 bases and J by 5 bases. CDR3 residues: CASSLTSGLETQYF. As DNA, the CDR3 is TGTGCCAGCAGTTTGACTAGCGGGCTTGAGACCCAGTACTTC.

The V and J genes are TRBV6-6 and TRBJ2-1; no clear D. Trimming took 6 bases from V and 15 from J, leaving 21 bases between them. The CDR3 contains 13 residues. CDR1 and CDR2 (germline): MNHNY, SVGAGI (reference sequence). The CDR3 is CASSPEVIGSPFF. CDR3 coding DNA: TGTGCCAGCAGCCCCGAGGTGATTGGATCCCCGTTCTTC.

The gene calls are TRBV5-1 and TRBJ1-2, with a tentative D call TRBD1 (5 bases). Trimming cost V 0 bases and J 7 bases, with 16 bases left between them. Germline CDR1 is SGHRS and CDR2 is YFSETQ. The CDR3 extends over 15 amino acids. CDR3 sequence (DNA): TGCGCCAGCAGCTTGGTCGATCAGGGTTCGAGTGGCTACACCTTC. This sequence encodes CASSLVDQGSSGYTF. Filled out from reference TRBV5-1 and TRBJ1-2, the complete variable domain reads KAGVTQTPRYLIKTRGQQVTLSCSPISGHRSVSWYQQTPGQGLQFLFEYFSETQRNKGNFPGRFSGRQFSNSRSEMNVSTLELGDSALYLCASSLVDQGSSGYTFGSGTRLTVV.

This clone was seen a single time. The chain uses TRBV7-9 and TRBJ1-1; no reliable D call. The germline CDR1 and CDR2 sequences are SEHNR and FQNEAQ (reference sequence). Trimming cost V 1 base and J 6 bases, with 9 bases left between them. The CDR3 runs 13 residues. For the CDR3, the DNA is TGTGCCAGCAGCTTAGTCCGGGAGTCTGAAGCTTTCTTT. The encoded protein is CASSLVRESEAFF.

The chain uses TRBV6-5 and TRBJ1-3; D possibly corresponds to TRBD1 (6 bases). Deletions cut 0 bases from V and 4 bases from J, with 10 bases between. Germline-derived CDR1 and CDR2 are MNHEY and SVGAGI. The CDR3 extends over 15 amino acids. CDR3 DNA: TGTGCCAGCAGTTACTCGATAGGGACAGGAAACACCATATATTTT. Amino acids: CASSYSIGTGNTIYF.